This T cell receptor (beta chain) is from a study of blood T cell repertoires in COVID-19. In the study overall: Samples representing acute and convalescent COVID-19 were sourced from the United States, Italy and Spain. PBMCs, B-cell-depleted T cells, or T cells were the source of the cDNA or gDNA that made up the material.

CDR3 length: 15 residues. Germline lookup yields CDR1 KGHSH and CDR2 LQKENI. Trimming stripped 4 bases from V and 0 bases from J, with 12 bases between. TCRdb's copy holds only in-frame clones and misses some; the assay was immunoSEQ multiplex PCR. This table has 300,000 to 450,000 clones, 81% appearing once. V usage is TRBV18 and J usage is TRBJ1-2; possible D gene TRBD1, 6 bases. This receptor was identified in a human donor with acute or convalescent COVID-19. The donor label of this sample is uncertain. Source material: peripheral blood. Here the CDR3 reads CASSLTGQANYGYTF. CDR3 nucleotides: TGTGCCAGCTCACTGACAGGTCAAGCTAACTATGGCTACACCTTC.